This T cell receptor beta chain is from a study of Tregs in tolerant kidney transplant recipients. Overall study findings and caveats: The small number of patients limits these findings pending further validation.

This CDR3 region has 16 residues. CDR1 is LGHNA and CDR2 is YSLEER in the germline V gene. The J segment lost 11 bases and the V segment lost 0 bases, leaving 13 bases of the junction unmatched. The repertoire was sequenced with immunoSEQ multiplex PCR; TCRdb's copy has only in-frame clones and lacks some. The sample has roughly 66,000 clones, 80% to 95% seen once. CD4+CD25+CD127- Tregs, CD4+CD25- non-Tregs, CD4 and CD8 cells were sorted. As to this clone: The antigen is not known.

The chain has TRBV4-3 and TRBJ2-7, with TRBD2 matching over 10 bases. The sequences come from CD8+ T cells from blood, collected before the transplant. The receptor comes from a human donor who received a combined kidney and bone marrow transplant. The CDR3 loop is CASSQDRALAGVWKYF. The CDR3 DNA follows: TGCGCCAGCAGCCAAGATCGCGCCCTAGCGGGAGTCTGGAAGTACTTC.